The TCR beta chain described here comes from a study of T cell changes during pregnancy in multiple sclerosis. Germline assignment: CDR1 MNHNS and CDR2 SASEGT. The V gene end was trimmed by 5 bases and the J gene end by 4 bases; junction bases not matched to a gene: 7. There are 15 residues in the CDR3. The assay was immunoSEQ multiplex PCR, and TCRdb's table has in-frame clones only and misses some. The data hold 75,000 to 95,000 clones, with 93% observed a single time. The chain uses TRBV6-1 and TRBJ2-2; 7 nucleotides line up with TRBD1. This sequence was found in a female donor with multiple sclerosis, enrolled in a pregnancy study. The sequenced sample was peripheral blood, obtained in the second trimester of pregnancy. This CDR3 reads CASSRDRLFTGELFF. The CDR3 DNA sequence: TGTGCCAGCAGTCGGGACAGACTTTTCACCGGGGAGCTGTTTTTT.